This T cell receptor (beta chain) was sequenced for a study of shared clonotypes between healthy human individuals. Method: immunoSEQ multiplex PCR; TCRdb's copy keeps in-frame clones and lacks some. The profile shows approximately 120,000 clones, 68% of them singletons. This clone was counted only a few times. The ends lost 5 bases at V and 9 bases at J; junction bases unmatched: 15. This CDR3 comprises 17 residues. The germline gives CDR1 MRHNA, CDR2 SNTAGT. This chain connects TRBV6-4 to TRBJ2-1, with 11 nucleotides matching TRBD1. The sequencing input was memory CD8+ T cells sorted from blood. Stated subset: CD45RO+ cells pooled with CCR7-negative TemRA cells. This clonotype originated in a woman in her twenties or thirties in good health. CDR3 protein: CASSTYDRDRGACEQFF. CDR3 DNA sequence: TGTGCCAGCAGTACCTACGACCGGGACAGGGGGGCATGTGAGCAGTTCTTC.